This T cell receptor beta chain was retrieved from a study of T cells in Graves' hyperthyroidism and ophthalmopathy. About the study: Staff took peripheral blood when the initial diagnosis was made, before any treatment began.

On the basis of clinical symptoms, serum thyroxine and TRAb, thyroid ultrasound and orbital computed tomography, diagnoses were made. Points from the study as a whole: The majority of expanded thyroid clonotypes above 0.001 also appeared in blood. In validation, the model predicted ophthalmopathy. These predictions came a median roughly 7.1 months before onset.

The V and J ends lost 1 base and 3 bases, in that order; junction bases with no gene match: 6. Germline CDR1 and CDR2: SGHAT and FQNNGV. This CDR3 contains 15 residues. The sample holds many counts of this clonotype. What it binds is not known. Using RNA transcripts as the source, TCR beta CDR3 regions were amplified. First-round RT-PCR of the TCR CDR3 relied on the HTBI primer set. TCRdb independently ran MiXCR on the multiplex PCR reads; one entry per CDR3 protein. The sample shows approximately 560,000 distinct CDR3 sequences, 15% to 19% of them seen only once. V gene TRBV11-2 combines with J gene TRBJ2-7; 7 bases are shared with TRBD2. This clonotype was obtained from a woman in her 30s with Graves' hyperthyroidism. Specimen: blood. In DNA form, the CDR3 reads TGTGCCAGCAGCTTAGTGGCGGGAGAGTACTACGAGCAGTACTTC. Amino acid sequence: CASSLVAGEYYEQYF.